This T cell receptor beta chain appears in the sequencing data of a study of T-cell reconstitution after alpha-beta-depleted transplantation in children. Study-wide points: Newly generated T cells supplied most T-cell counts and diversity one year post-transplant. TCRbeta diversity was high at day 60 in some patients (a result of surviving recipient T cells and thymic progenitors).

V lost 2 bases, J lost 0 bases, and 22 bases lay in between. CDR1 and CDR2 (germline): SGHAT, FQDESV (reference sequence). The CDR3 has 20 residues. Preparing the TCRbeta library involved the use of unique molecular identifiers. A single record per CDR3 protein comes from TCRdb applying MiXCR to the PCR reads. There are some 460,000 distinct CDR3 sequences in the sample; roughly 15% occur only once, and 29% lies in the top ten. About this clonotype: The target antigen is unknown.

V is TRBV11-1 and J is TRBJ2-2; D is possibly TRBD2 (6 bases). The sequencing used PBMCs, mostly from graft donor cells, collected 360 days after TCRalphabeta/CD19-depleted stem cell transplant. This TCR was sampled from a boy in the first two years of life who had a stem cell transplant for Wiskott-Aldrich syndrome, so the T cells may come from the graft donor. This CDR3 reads CASSLPTGTQGSANTGELFF. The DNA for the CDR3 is TGTGCCAGCAGCTTACCCACCGGGACTCAAGGTTCAGCGAACACCGGGGAGCTGTTTTTT.